The 10 T cell receptor beta chains presented below share a single source sample, sequenced in a study of T cell changes during pregnancy in multiple sclerosis. Measured with immunoSEQ multiplex PCR; TCRdb has only the in-frame clones, and not every one. The sample consists of about 40,000 clones, 90% to 95% of them appearing once. The source material was CD4+ T cells from peripheral blood mononuclear cells, sampled in the third trimester of pregnancy. The receptors shown here come from a female donor in good health, enrolled as a control in a pregnancy study.

The chain links TRBV19 to TRBJ1-1, with D perhaps TRBD1 (6 bases). The CDR3 length is 15 residues. Germline loops: CDR1 LNHDA, CDR2 SQIVND (reference sequence). With 5 bases removed from V and 7 bases from J, the gap between germline ends came to 20 bases. CDR3 nucleotide sequence: TGTGCCAGTAGTCATACCGGGACAAACAATGGTGAAGCTTTCTTT. Translation: CASSHTGTNNGEAFF.

The chain has TRBV6-6 and TRBJ1-1, with a possible D match to TRBD1 (6 bases). The CDR3 is made up of 16 amino acids. The germline V and J ends were trimmed by 2 bases and 5 bases, with 18 bases remaining between them. Germline CDR1 is MNHNY and CDR2 is SVGAGI (reference sequence). The CDR3 here is CASSYGGGGGGTEAFF. CDR3 nucleotides: TGTGCCAGCAGTTACGGGGGTGGGGGAGGGGGAACTGAAGCTTTCTTT.

The chain links TRBV5-1 to TRBJ2-3; 10 bases agree with TRBD2. Unmatched junction bases numbered 5, after V lost 5 bases and J lost 2 bases. The CDR3 has 15 residues. Germline CDR1 reads SGHRS; CDR2 reads YFSETQ. The CDR3, as DNA: TGCGCCAGCAGGGCTAGCGGGGGCGACACAGATACGCAGTATTTT. Translation gives CASRASGGDTDTQYF.

The rearrangement uses TRBV14 and TRBJ1-3; D not resolved. The CDR3 is made up of 13 amino acids. Germline assignment: CDR1 SGHDN and CDR2 FVKESK. Trimming pared 4 bases from V and 5 bases from J, leaving 9 bases between. This CDR3 is CASSLGRRNTIYF. The DNA for the CDR3 is TGTGCCAGCAGCCTAGGGAGACGAAACACCATATATTTT.

The rearrangement uses TRBV7-9 and TRBJ2-1; D is perhaps TRBD1 (6 bases). V gave up 1 base and J gave up 6 bases, with 10 bases separating them. Germline V lookup: CDR1 SEHNR, CDR2 FQNEAQ (reference sequence). The CDR3 has 14 residues. The CDR3 DNA follows: TGTGCCAGCAGCTTAGTTAGCAGGGGCAATGAGCAGTTCTTC. Protein: CASSLVSRGNEQFF.

The rearrangement uses TRBV23-1 and TRBJ2-1, with 8 bases lining up with TRBD2. TRBV23-1 is labeled an ORF, and its function is uncertain. The CDR3 runs 15 residues. V lost 3 bases and J lost 10; bases outside the gene matches: 11. CDR3 in amino acids: CASSHYRGGTEEQFF. Here the CDR3 DNA reads TGCGCCAGCAGTCATTACCGGGGGGGGACCGAAGAGCAGTTCTTC.

The V and J genes are TRBV29-1 and TRBJ1-2, with D possibly TRBD1 on 5 matching bases. Germline-derived CDR1 and CDR2 are SQVTM and ANQGSEA. Trimming removed 6 bases from V and 0 bases from J, with 8 bases in between. This CDR3 is 12 amino acids long. The CDR3 is CSVGVANYGYTF. CDR3 sequence (DNA): TGCAGCGTAGGGGTAGCTAACTATGGCTACACCTTC.

The rearrangement links TRBV19 to TRBJ2-3; TRBD2 matches 11 bases. Trimming at V came to 0 bases and at J to 2 bases, leaving 7 bases not matched to a gene. The CDR3 covers 18 residues. Germline V gene data show CDR1 as LNHDA and CDR2 as SQIVND (reference sequence). CDR3 region: CASSIEGPSGGLTDTQYF. CDR3 nucleotides: TGTGCCAGTAGTATAGAAGGTCCTAGCGGGGGGCTCACAGATACGCAGTATTTT.

Concerning this clone itself: Compared with germline, one end of the junction differs, possibly owing to a read error. The CDR3 loop is CASSLDRNTGELFF. CDR3 sequence (DNA): TGTGCTAGCAGCTTGGACAGGAACACCGGGGAGCTGTTTTTT. The J gene is TRBJ2-2, the V gene TRBV7-7; a possible D gene is TRBD1 (6 bases). The CDR3 is 14 amino acids. Germline CDR1 is SSHAT and CDR2 is FNYEAQ (reference sequence).

V gene TRBV18 combines with J gene TRBJ2-5; 14 nucleotides line up with TRBD2. This CDR3 spans 17 amino acids. CDR1 and CDR2 from the germline V gene are KGHSH and LQKENI. Trimming at V came to 2 bases and at J to 9 bases, leaving 11 bases not matched to a gene. CDR3 coding DNA: TGTGCCAGCTCACCAACCGGACTAGCGGGGGGCTCCGGGGCCCAGTACTTC. Amino acids: CASSPTGLAGGSGAQYF.